What follows is one T cell receptor beta chain and its context. Antigen specificity is unknown. Germline V gives CDR1 LNHNV, CDR2 YYDKDF (reference sequence). V was trimmed by 0 bases and J by 6 bases, leaving 6 bases between them. The CDR3 covers 13 residues. This sample was included in a study of vaccination effects on CD4 cells after COVID-19. Study overall: BNT162b2 vaccine or mRNA-1273 vaccine was given to participants in two doses.

The data were produced by immunoSEQ multiplex PCR, yet TCRdb's version contains in-frame clones alone and is incomplete. Here the sample spans 45,000 or so clones, around 74% being singletons. Following culture for about 11 days, CD4+ T cells were isolated. This individual tested PCR-positive for SARS-CoV-2 infection between March and December 2020. Days 3 and 7 were when half the medium was replaced with IL-2 medium. The chain employs TRBV15 and TRBJ1-5; D gene uncertain. The sequenced sample was CD4+ T cells from PBMCs cultured without peptide, obtained before COVID-19 vaccination. The receptor was isolated from a human donor who had a prior SARS-CoV-2 infection. The CDR3 here is CATSRDRGQPQHF. As DNA, the CDR3 is TGTGCCACCAGCAGAGATCGCGGTCAGCCCCAGCATTTT.